Following are 8 T cell receptor beta chains from one sample sequenced in a study of graft-versus-host responses after intestinal transplantation. The table came from immunoSEQ multiplex PCR; TCRdb's copy has only in-frame clones and leaves some out. The table shows 21,000 or so clones, with 85% to 95% occurring only once. The input for sequencing was PBMCs, taken about 260 days after intestinal transplant. Every receptor here comes from a human patient who received an intestinal transplant, so some T cells may come from the graft donor.

The chain employs TRBV6-5 and TRBJ2-7, with unresolved D. There are 16 residues in the CDR3. Deletions cut 0 bases from V and 2 bases from J, with 14 bases between. The germline V gene has CDR1 MNHEY and CDR2 SVGAGI. The CDR3 loop is CASSYSASRWAYEQYF. Here the CDR3 DNA reads TGTGCCAGCAGTTACTCTGCGAGCAGGTGGGCCTACGAGCAGTACTTC.

This clone appeared once. V and J are TRBV4-1 and TRBJ2-3, with D hard to call. This CDR3 spans 15 amino acids. V was trimmed by 1 base and J by 1 base, leaving 9 bases between them. Germline V gives CDR1 MGHRA, CDR2 YSYEKL. The CDR3 is CASSQAADGTDTQYF. Written as DNA, the CDR3 is TGCGCCAGCAGCCAAGCCGCGGACGGCACAGATACGCAGTATTTT.

The table lists this clone with a count of one. This chain joins TRBV25-1 and TRBJ1-1; TRBD1 agrees at 8 bases. Germline CDR1 is MGHDK and CDR2 is SYGVNS. V was clipped by 3 bases and J by 5 bases; unmatched bases: 8. CDR3 length: 15 amino acids. The CDR3 here is CASSEAQGAGTEAFF. Here the CDR3 DNA reads TGTGCCAGCAGTGAGGCTCAGGGGGCTGGGACTGAAGCTTTCTTT. Combining the CDR3 with reference TRBV25-1 and TRBJ1-1 gives the whole variable domain EADIYQTPRYLVIGTGKKITLECSQTMGHDKMYWYQQDPGMELHLIHYSYGVNSTEKGDLSSESTVSRIRTEHFPLTLESARPSHTSQYLCASSEAQGAGTEAFFGQGTRLTVV.

The chain carries TRBV10-1 and TRBJ2-1; D might be TRBD1 (6 bases). The V end was cut by 1 base, the J end by 1 base, with 11 bases between. CDR1 is WNHNN, CDR2 SYGVQD, per germline (reference sequence). The CDR3 has 16 residues. CDR3 sequence reads: CASSEFGQRSYNEQFF. DNA of the CDR3: TGCGCCAGCAGTGAGTTTGGACAGCGGTCCTACAATGAGCAGTTCTTC.

The gene calls are TRBV6-5 and TRBJ1-6, with a weak D call TRBD1 (6 bases). The length of the CDR3 is 16 residues. The V end lost 2 bases, the J end lost 1 base, and 9 bases lay between the germline ends. Germline lookup yields CDR1 MNHEY and CDR2 SVGAGI. The CDR3 nucleotides read TGTGCCAGCAGTTACGCGGGGGCGTCCTATAATTCACCCCTCCACTTT. It translates to CASSYAGASYNSPLHF.

The gene calls are TRBV7-7 and TRBJ2-1, with D unclear. V was cut by 11 bases and J by 7 bases, with 12 bases left in between. CDR1 is SSHAT and CDR2 is FNYEAQ in the germline V gene (reference sequence). The CDR3 is 11 residues long. The CDR3 DNA follows: TGTGCCGCCCTCGCCCCTAATGAGCAGTTCTTC. Translated, it gives CAALAPNEQFF.

CDR3 DNA sequence: TGTGCCAGCAGTGGCATGGCGGGCACTGAAGCTTTCTTT. It is translated as CASSGMAGTEAFF. The gene calls are TRBV2 and TRBJ1-1; D is unresolved. The germline V gene encodes CDR1 SNHLY and CDR2 FYNNEI. The CDR3 contains 13 residues. V gave up 4 bases and J gave up 4 bases, with 10 bases separating them.

The chain combines TRBV13 with TRBJ1-4; a weak D match, TRBD1 (5 bases). The CDR3 length is 16 residues. Germline V gene lookup returns CDR1 PRHDT and CDR2 FYEKMQ (reference sequence). The germline V and J ends were trimmed by 3 bases and 5 bases, with 16 bases remaining between them. CDR3 nucleotides: TGTGCCAGCAGCTTTACGATTGGCAGGGAGAATGAAAAACTGTTTTTT. Its protein is CASSFTIGRENEKLFF.